Below are 24 T cell receptor beta chains sequenced from a single sample in a study of blood T cell repertoires in COVID-19. TCRdb keeps only in-frame clones here, not all; method: immunoSEQ multiplex PCR. Found here are fewer than 150,000 clones, more than 75% of them singletons; the top ten hold roughly 4.3%. The source material was peripheral blood. The receptors come from a woman aged 40 to 49 with acute or convalescent COVID-19.

The chain recombines TRBV19 with TRBJ1-6; D is unresolved. CDR1 is LNHDA and CDR2 is SQIVND in the germline V gene (reference sequence). The length of the CDR3 is 13 residues. V lost 5 bases, J lost 6 bases, and 8 bases lay in between. CDR3 DNA: TGTGCCAGTAGTTGGGCCATTAATTCACCCCTCCACTTT. Translating it yields CASSWAINSPLHF.

The chain recombines TRBV3-1 (or the pseudogene TRBV3-2) with TRBJ2-3; TRBD2 matches at 10 bases. Trimming took 1 base from V and 8 from J; bases not matched to a gene: 0. Germline V gives CDR1 LGHDT, CDR2 YNNKEL (reference sequence). The CDR3 loop spans 13 amino acids. CDR3 amino acids: CASSQGTSGTQYF. CDR3 sequence (DNA): TGTGCCAGCAGCCAAGGGACTAGCGGTACGCAGTATTTT.

CDR3 region: CASSPGQGGVNRQPQHF. CDR3 DNA sequence: TGTGCCAGCAGTCCGGGACAGGGGGGAGTGAACCGCCAGCCCCAGCATTTT. The chain links TRBV2 to TRBJ1-5, with 11 bases identical to TRBD1. CDR3 size: 17 residues. The germline V gene has CDR1 SNHLY and CDR2 FYNNEI. After removal of 5 bases from V and 7 bases from J, the junction contained 13 bases not matched to a gene.

V gene TRBV27 combines with J gene TRBJ2-7; weak D call: TRBD1 (6 bases). Deletions cut 0 bases from V and 4 bases from J, with 16 bases between. The CDR3 is 16 residues long. The V gene's germline CDR1 is MNHEY and CDR2 SMNVEV (reference sequence). Here the CDR3 reads CASSLSPTGTFYEQYF. The DNA of the CDR3 is TGTGCCAGCAGTTTATCGCCAACAGGGACGTTTTACGAGCAGTACTTC.

The chain has TRBV4-1 and TRBJ2-3; possibly TRBD2 for D (6 bases). The CDR3 contains 13 residues. Germline loops: CDR1 MGHRA, CDR2 YSYEKL. V shed 4 bases and J shed 6 bases, with 11 bases lying between them. The CDR3 is CASSPGSGDTQYF. Written as DNA, the CDR3 is TGCGCCAGCAGCCCCGGGAGCGGTGATACGCAGTATTTT.

V usage is TRBV10-3 and J usage is TRBJ2-1, with 9 bases lining up with TRBD2. V was pared by 10 bases and J by 7 bases, with 14 bases of the junction left unmatched. The germline V gene has CDR1 ENHRY and CDR2 SYGVKD. The CDR3 is 15 residues long. The CDR3 DNA reads TGTGCCACCCAGGGGCGGGGGGGCCCCCTTAATGAGCAGTTCTTC. This translates into CATQGRGGPLNEQFF.

This chain joins TRBV7-2 and TRBJ2-7; 9 bases match TRBD1. CDR1 and CDR2 (germline): SGHTA, FQGNSA. This CDR3 region has 17 residues. The ends lost 4 bases at V and 6 bases at J; junction bases unmatched: 16. The CDR3 nucleotides are TGTGCCAGCAGCTCCTCCAAACAGGGGGCTGGTTCGAGCGAGCAGTACTTC. It codes for CASSSSKQGAGSSEQYF.

The chain is built from TRBV10-3 and TRBJ1-2, with unresolved D. Per germline, CDR1 ENHRY and CDR2 SYGVKD. The CDR3 totals 14 residues. V lost 6 bases and J lost 3, with 14 bases in between. In DNA form, the CDR3 reads TGTGCCATCAGACGCGAGGCCTCCGACTATGGCTACACCTTC. Amino acid sequence: CAIRREASDYGYTF.

J is TRBJ1-2 and V is TRBV6-5; 8 nucleotides align to TRBD1. Germline CDR1 MNHEY, CDR2 SVGAGI. The trim removed 4 bases at V and 5 bases at J, leaving 6 bases unmatched. CDR3 length: 14 amino acids. CDR3 amino acids: CASSSGTGQYGYTF. CDR3 sequence (DNA): TGTGCCAGCAGTTCCGGGACAGGACAATATGGCTACACCTTC.

The rearrangement uses TRBV5-4 and TRBJ1-2; perhaps TRBD1 as D (6 bases). The CDR3 has 16 residues. V lost 4 bases, J lost 4 bases, and 20 bases lay in between. Looked up from germline, CDR1 is SGHNT and CDR2 is YYREEE (reference sequence). This CDR3 is CASSPGGGLKGYGYTF. Here the CDR3 DNA reads TGTGCCAGCAGCCCCGGAGGGGGACTAAAAGGCTATGGCTACACCTTC.

This chain connects TRBV28 to TRBJ1-5; 12 nucleotides match TRBD1. V was pared by 10 bases and J by 5 bases, with 9 bases of the junction left unmatched. Germline lookup yields CDR1 MDHEN and CDR2 SYDVKM. This CDR3 region has 15 residues. The CDR3 DNA is TGTGCCATTTCGAGGGACAGGGGGCTTTATCAGCCCCAGCATTTT. Translation gives CAISRDRGLYQPQHF.

The gene calls are TRBV7-9 and TRBJ2-7; maybe TRBD1 (5 bases). V lost 4 bases to trimming and J lost 6 bases, with 13 bases between them. Germline CDR1 is SEHNR and CDR2 is FQNEAQ (reference sequence). The CDR3 is 13 residues long. CDR3 residues: CASSYLQGSEQYF. The CDR3 nucleotides read TGTGCCAGCAGCTACCTCCAGGGATCCGAGCAGTACTTC. The full variable domain, in which reference TRBV7-9 and TRBJ2-7 provide the parts outside the CDR3, is DTGVSQNPRHKITKRGQNVTFRCDPISEHNRLYWYRQTLGQGPEFLTYFQNEAQLEKSRLLSDRFSAERPKGSFSTLEIQRTEQGDSAMYLCASSYLQGSEQYFGPGTRLTVT.

This chain joins TRBV30 and TRBJ2-2, with D unclear. V was cut by 4 bases and J by 1 base, with 7 bases left in between. The CDR3 runs to 13 residues. Per germline, CDR1 GTSNPN and CDR2 SVGIG (reference sequence). The CDR3, as DNA: TGTGCCTGGATTGAACAGAACACCGGGGAGCTGTTTTTT. Amino acids: CAWIEQNTGELFF.

The V call is TRBV19, the J call TRBJ1-2; tentative D call: TRBD1 (5 bases). V was cut by 7 bases and J by 7 bases, with 19 bases left in between. The germline V gene has CDR1 LNHDA and CDR2 SQIVND (reference sequence). The CDR3 consists of 14 residues. CDR3 protein: CASIGAGSSSGYTF. The CDR3 nucleotides read TGTGCCAGTATCGGTGCAGGGTCATCGAGTGGCTACACCTTC. The full variable domain, its missing parts supplied by reference TRBV19 and TRBJ1-2, is DGGITQSPKYLFRKEGQNVTLSCEQNLNHDAMYWYRQDPGQGLRLIYYSQIVNDFQKGDIAEGYSVSREKKESFPLTVTSAQKNPTAFYLCASIGAGSSSGYTFGSGTRLTVV.

J is TRBJ2-5 and V is TRBV2, with 12 bases aligning to TRBD2. Losses at the gene ends were 7 bases for V and 4 bases for J; bases not matched to a gene: 7. The CDR3 is made up of 15 amino acids. Per germline, CDR1 SNHLY and CDR2 FYNNEI. The CDR3 region has the DNA TGTGCCAGCACCGGACTAGCGGGGCTGGCAGAGACCCAGTACTTC. Its protein is CASTGLAGLAETQYF.

The chain links TRBV2 to TRBJ1-4; the match to TRBD1 covers 7 bases. Germline V gene data show CDR1 as SNHLY and CDR2 as FYNNEI. The CDR3 loop spans 14 amino acids. With V trimmed by 5 bases and J by 3 bases, 3 bases remained unmatched. CDR3 DNA: TGTGCCAGCAGTCGACAGGGCGCTAATGAAAAACTGTTTTTT. Protein sequence: CASSRQGANEKLFF.

The chain has TRBV28 and TRBJ2-5; tentatively, D is TRBD2 (7 bases). Germline values: CDR1 MDHEN, CDR2 SYDVKM. CDR3 size: 16 residues. Trimming cost V 4 bases and J 4 bases, with 19 bases left between them. In DNA, the CDR3 is TGTGCCAGCAGTTCTGGGGGCGGGGGCCTCAGAGAGACCCAGTACTTC. Translating it yields CASSSGGGGLRETQYF.

The V gene is TRBV4-1, the J gene TRBJ1-6; 9 bases are shared with TRBD1. The V segment lost 4 bases and the J segment 8 bases; nucleotides outside the gene matches: 9. Germline V gene sequence: CDR1 MGHRA, CDR2 YSYEKL. The CDR3 consists of 16 residues. CDR3 DNA: TGCGCCAGCAGCCCTCTTGCGGGACAGGGTCATTCACCCCTCCACTTT. Its protein product is CASSPLAGQGHSPLHF.

The rearrangement uses TRBV27 and TRBJ1-4, with TRBD1 matching 8 bases. The V segment lost 2 bases and the J segment 13 bases; nucleotides outside the gene matches: 12. Germline V gene data show CDR1 as MNHEY and CDR2 as SMNVEV (reference sequence). The CDR3 runs 15 residues. The CDR3 region has the DNA TGTGCCAGCAGTTTACGGCAGGGGGCCCTTGAGGGACTGTTTTTT. Amino acids: CASSLRQGALEGLFF.

V is TRBV29-1 and J is TRBJ1-1; 9 bases line up with TRBD1. Germline CDR1 is SQVTM and CDR2 is ANQGSEA. This CDR3 has 12 residues. J lost 1 base, V lost 6 bases, and 0 bases had no gene match. In nucleotides, the CDR3 is TGCAGCGTACAGGGGGCGAACACTGAAGCTTTCTTT. As protein: CSVQGANTEAFF. The whole variable domain, remainder taken from reference TRBV29-1 and TRBJ1-1, is SAVISQKPSRDICQRGTSLTIQCQVDSQVTMMFWYRQQPGQSLTLIATANQGSEATYESGFVIDKFPISRPNLTFSTLTVSNMSPEDSSIYLCSVQGANTEAFFGQGTRLTVV.

The CDR3 nucleotides read TGTGCCAGCAGCTTAGGAGGGACAGAACCTAACTATGGCTACACCTTC. It translates to CASSLGGTEPNYGYTF. The genes are TRBV11-3 and TRBJ1-2; 7 nucleotides align to TRBD1. Germline V gene lookup returns CDR1 SGHNT and CDR2 YENEEA. The CDR3 has 16 residues. Trimming at V came to 1 base and at J to 0 bases, leaving 5 bases not matched to a gene.

The chain joins TRBV4-1 to TRBJ1-3, with D tentatively TRBD1 (5 bases). Between the trimmed V and J ends, which lost 4 bases and 6 bases, there was a span of 13 bases. Germline CDR1 reads MGHRA; CDR2 reads YSYEKL. This CDR3 is 14 amino acids long. For the CDR3, the DNA is TGCGCCAGCAGCCCCAGGGATTCGGCAAACACCATATATTTT. Its translation is CASSPRDSANTIYF.

This clone was found a few times. This chain joins TRBV29-1 and TRBJ1-2, with 7 nucleotides matching TRBD1. The junction had 4 bases not matched to a gene; V was cut back by 2 bases and J by 7 bases. From germline, CDR1 is SQVTM and CDR2 ANQGSEA. The CDR3 is made up of 12 amino acids. Here the CDR3 reads CSVEKGAIGYTF. Here the CDR3 DNA reads TGCAGCGTTGAAAAGGGGGCGATTGGCTACACCTTC.

The chain combines TRBV19 with TRBJ1-1; the match to TRBD1 covers 11 bases. V dropped 2 bases and J dropped 6; count of bases not matched to a gene: 11. Per germline, CDR1 LNHDA and CDR2 SQIVND (reference sequence). This CDR3 has 17 amino acids. The CDR3 reads CASSIQVGTGGLAEAFF. The CDR3 DNA reads TGTGCCAGTAGTATACAAGTCGGGACAGGGGGGTTGGCTGAAGCTTTCTTT.